This TCR beta chain was captured in a study of breast tumors, draining lymph nodes, adjacent tissues. The study's findings and limits: That most tumor T cells come from lymph nodes remained unproven.

Via MiXCR, TCRdb re-called the multiplex PCR reads, giving one row per CDR3 protein. The profile shows under 350,000 distinct CDR3 sequences, roughly 31% of them singletons. This clonotype was recorded at least ten times. Its cognate antigen is unknown. Axillary draining lymph nodes of breast cancer patients supplied the node samples. This CDR3 is 18 amino acids long. V was cut by 0 bases and J by 0 bases, with 15 bases left in between. CDR1 and CDR2 (germline): MGHRA, YSYEKL. The sample consisted of axillary lymph node tissue. The chain links TRBV4-1 to TRBJ2-1, with D perhaps given as TRBD1 or TRBD2 (7 bases each). This clonotype was sampled from a female donor with breast cancer. Some clones in this sample may be carry-over from other donors' samples. CDR3 in DNA: TGCGCCAGCAGCCAAGAAGGGGGGGACAGTAGCTCCTACAATGAGCAGTTCTTC. Protein product: CASSQEGGDSSSYNEQFF.